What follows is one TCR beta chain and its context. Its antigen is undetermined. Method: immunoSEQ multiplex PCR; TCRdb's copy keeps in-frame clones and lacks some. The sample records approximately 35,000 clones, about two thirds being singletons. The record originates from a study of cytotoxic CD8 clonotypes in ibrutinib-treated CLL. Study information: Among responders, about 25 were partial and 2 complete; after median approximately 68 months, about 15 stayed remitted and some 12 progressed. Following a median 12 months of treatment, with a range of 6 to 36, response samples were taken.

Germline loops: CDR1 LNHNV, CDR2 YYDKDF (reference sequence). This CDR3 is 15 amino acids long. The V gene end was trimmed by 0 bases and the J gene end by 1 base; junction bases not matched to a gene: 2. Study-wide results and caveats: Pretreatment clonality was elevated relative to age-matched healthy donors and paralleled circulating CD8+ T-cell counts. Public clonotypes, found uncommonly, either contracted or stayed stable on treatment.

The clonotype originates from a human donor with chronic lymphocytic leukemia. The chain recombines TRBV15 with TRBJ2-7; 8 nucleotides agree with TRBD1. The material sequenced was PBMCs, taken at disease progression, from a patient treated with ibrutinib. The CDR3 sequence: CATSRDGDRSYEQYF. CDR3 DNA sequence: TGTGCCACCAGCAGAGATGGGGACAGGTCCTACGAGCAGTACTTC.